This entry features one TCR beta chain sequence. The CDR3 is 16 residues long. Germline values: CDR1 SGHAT, CDR2 FQDESV (reference sequence). V trimming: 5 bases; J trimming: 3 bases; junction bases outside the gene matches: 9. The data are from a study of T cell changes during pregnancy in multiple sclerosis. Repertoires were generated with immunoSEQ multiplex PCR, while TCRdb's copy carries only in-frame clones and drops some. The table shows almost 50,000 clones, with around 91% occurring only once. The chain carries TRBV11-1 and TRBJ2-1; 8 bases are a match to TRBD1. This receptor was identified in a female donor in good health, enrolled as a control in a pregnancy study. The source material was CD4+ T cells from peripheral blood mononuclear cells, sampled in the second trimester of pregnancy. The CDR3 bases are TGTGCCAGCAGCCTAGTGCCGGGACAGGTCTACAATGAGCAGTTCTTC. Protein: CASSLVPGQVYNEQFF.